What follows are 31 T cell receptor beta chains derived from one specimen sequenced in a study of cytomegalovirus exposure and HLA in healthy donors. PCR used 60 Vbeta primers and 13 Jbeta primers. Repertoires were generated with immunoSEQ multiplex PCR, while TCRdb's copy carries only in-frame clones and drops some. The table has approximately 150,000 clones, over 70% seen once. Sequencing used PBMCs. The receptor set was obtained from a woman aged 25 to 39 in good health and CMV-seropositive.

A note on this clone: At one of its ends the junction is not consistent with the germline gene, which may arise from a read error. This chain uses TRBV7-9 with TRBJ1-1; D gene uncertain. Germline CDR1 and CDR2: SEHNR and FQNEAQ (reference sequence). CDR3 size: 13 residues. The CDR3 region has the DNA TGTTCCAGCAGCCCCCCCCGGAACACTGAAGCTTTCTTT. It encodes CSSSPPRNTEAFF.

The V and J genes are TRBV27 and TRBJ2-1; D is possibly TRBD2 (6 bases). Germline CDR1 reads MNHEY; CDR2 reads SMNVEV (reference sequence). The V and J ends lost 6 bases and 7 bases respectively, with 19 bases between them. The CDR3 runs 15 residues. The CDR3 here is CASRPRASVLNEQFF. As DNA, the CDR3 is TGTGCCAGCAGGCCTAGGGCTAGCGTTTTAAATGAGCAGTTCTTC.

The rearrangement uses TRBV4-3 and TRBJ2-7; D not certain. CDR3 length equals 13 residues. The germline V gene has CDR1 LGHNA and CDR2 YSLEER. Trimming stripped 0 bases from V and 4 bases from J, with 7 bases between. The CDR3 DNA is TGCGCCAGCAGCCAAGAAAGACAATACGAGCAGTACTTC. Its protein is CASSQERQYEQYF.

The chain employs TRBV6-6 and TRBJ2-3; 10 bases match TRBD1. With V trimmed by 6 bases and J by 4 bases, 4 bases remained unmatched. CDR1 and CDR2 from the germline V gene are MNHNY and SVGAGI (reference sequence). This CDR3 has 14 residues. Here the CDR3 reads CASSRDRGSDTQYF. The CDR3 DNA is TGTGCCAGCAGCCGGGACAGGGGTTCAGATACGCAGTATTTT.

Many counts were recorded for this clone. The chain combines TRBV5-6 with TRBJ1-1, with D maybe TRBD1 (5 bases). V was shortened by 0 bases and J by 0 bases, with 12 bases between the two germline ends. The V gene's germline CDR1 is SGHDT and CDR2 YYEEEE. The CDR3 consists of 16 residues. The CDR3 here is CASSLEGIGMNTEAFF. The CDR3 DNA is TGTGCCAGCAGCTTGGAGGGGATTGGGATGAACACTGAAGCTTTCTTT.

J is TRBJ2-7 and V is TRBV11-3; the D gene is possibly TRBD2 (6 bases). CDR1 and CDR2 from the germline V gene are SGHNT and YENEEA. This CDR3 region has 15 residues. V lost 3 bases and J 0 bases, leaving 12 bases between the germline ends. The CDR3 reads CASSFPNGGSYEQYF. The CDR3 DNA reads TGTGCCAGCAGCTTTCCTAACGGGGGCTCCTACGAGCAGTACTTC.

The chain uses TRBV30 and TRBJ1-1, with a weak D call TRBD1 (5 bases). Deletions cut 0 bases from V and 3 bases from J, with 17 bases between. The germline gives CDR1 GTSNPN, CDR2 SVGIG (reference sequence). The CDR3 loop spans 16 amino acids. CDR3 residues: CAWSVRDFNKDTEAFF. CDR3 DNA sequence: TGTGCCTGGAGTGTACGGGACTTCAACAAGGACACTGAAGCTTTCTTT.

The rearrangement joins TRBV5-1 to TRBJ2-5; a weak D match, TRBD1 (5 bases). The germline V and J ends were trimmed by 1 base and 5 bases, with 18 bases remaining between them. The CDR3 loop spans 16 amino acids. The germline V gene encodes CDR1 SGHRS and CDR2 YFSETQ. CDR3 residues: CASSLRAGRFQETQYF. The CDR3, as DNA: TGCGCCAGCAGCTTGAGGGCAGGGCGCTTCCAGGAGACCCAGTACTTC.

This rearrangement joins TRBV9 to TRBJ2-3; TRBD1 matches 9 bases. CDR3 length: 15 residues. Germline V CDR1 and CDR2: SGDLS, YYNGEE. V lost 3 bases, J lost 3 bases, and 5 bases stayed unmatched. The CDR3 sequence: CASSARDRETDTQYF. The CDR3 bases are TGTGCCAGCAGCGCCCGGGACAGGGAAACAGATACGCAGTATTTT. Full variable domain (remainder filled in from reference TRBV9 and TRBJ2-3): DSGVTQTPKHLITATGQRVTLRCSPRSGDLSVYWYQQSLDQGLQFLIQYYNGEERAKGNILERFSAQQFPDLHSELNLSSLELGDSALYFCASSARDRETDTQYFGPGTRLTVL.

The genes are TRBV5-6 and TRBJ2-5; a weak D match, TRBD2 (5 bases). CDR1 is SGHDT, CDR2 YYEEEE, per germline. With 4 bases removed from V and 5 bases from J, the gap between germline ends came to 21 bases. The CDR3 runs 16 residues. For the CDR3, the DNA is TGTGCCAGCAGCCCAGGAGGTAGCAGAACCTGGGAGACCCAGTACTTC. Translating it yields CASSPGGSRTWETQYF.

The rearrangement links TRBV19 to TRBJ2-7, with 11 positions matching TRBD2. This CDR3 spans 14 amino acids. Germline V gene lookup returns CDR1 LNHDA and CDR2 SQIVND (reference sequence). V was clipped by 9 bases and J by 1 base; unmatched bases: 5. The CDR3 here is CASKLAGDSYEQYF. DNA for the CDR3: TGTGCCAGCAAACTAGCGGGAGATTCCTACGAGCAGTACTTC.

The rearrangement links TRBV7-2 to TRBJ2-2, with D perhaps matching TRBD2 (6 bases). CDR3 length equals 17 residues. Trimming pared 4 bases from V and 5 bases from J, leaving 20 bases between. Germline assignment: CDR1 SGHTA and CDR2 FQGNSA. The CDR3 reads CASSSPRGSGLTGELFF. As DNA, the CDR3 is TGTGCCAGCAGCTCCCCCCGGGGTAGCGGACTTACCGGGGAGCTGTTTTTT.

The V call is TRBV7-2, the J call TRBJ1-1; D gene unclear. In germline, CDR1 is SGHTA, CDR2 FQGNSA. Trimming stripped 4 bases from V and 2 bases from J, with 11 bases between. CDR3 length: 14 residues. CDR3 region: CASSSYTSNTEAFF. CDR3 bases: TGTGCCAGCAGCTCGTACACATCCAACACTGAAGCTTTCTTT.

This sequence joins TRBV5-4 and TRBJ2-2, with 10 nucleotides matching TRBD1. Germline trimming cut 0 bases from V and 4 bases from J; bases unmatched to any gene: 3. The CDR3 has 16 residues. Germline CDR1 SGHNT, CDR2 YYREEE (reference sequence). The chain's CDR3 is CASSLGQGATTGELFF. The CDR3 DNA sequence: TGTGCCAGCAGCTTGGGACAGGGGGCCACCACCGGGGAGCTGTTTTTT.

The chain recombines TRBV9 with TRBJ2-2; perhaps TRBD1 as D (6 bases). CDR3 size: 14 residues. In germline, CDR1 is SGDLS, CDR2 YYNGEE. V lost 7 bases to trimming and J lost 2 bases, with 12 bases between them. The CDR3 loop reads CASARDTNTGELFF. CDR3 DNA: TGTGCCAGCGCGAGGGACACCAACACCGGGGAGCTGTTTTTT.

This clone has only a few counts. V and J are TRBV19 and TRBJ1-2; D unclear. The CDR3 sequence is 14 residues long. Trimming removed 5 bases at V and 2 bases at J, with 12 bases between. From germline, CDR1 is LNHDA and CDR2 SQIVND (reference sequence). The CDR3, as DNA: TGTGCCAGTAGTCCGGGATCCACAAACTATGGCTACACCTTC. Amino acids: CASSPGSTNYGYTF.

This clone was counted once. The same CDR3 arises from other DNA sequences in this sample as well. V is TRBV9 and J is TRBJ2-6, with D possibly being TRBD1 (6 bases). Trimming took off 2 bases at V and 0 bases at J, with 6 bases between the two ends. The length of the CDR3 is 15 residues. CDR1 and CDR2 from the germline V gene are SGDLS and YYNGEE. Written as DNA, the CDR3 is TGTGCCAGCAGCGTGACAGGCTCTGGGGCCAACGTCCTGACTTTC. It is translated as CASSVTGSGANVLTF.

Comments on this clone: Other DNA sequences in this sample translate to the same CDR3. The chain links TRBV7-2 to TRBJ1-5; D is uncertain. V lost 6 bases and J 5 bases, leaving 11 bases between the germline ends. The germline V gene has CDR1 SGHTA and CDR2 FQGNSA. The CDR3 loop spans 13 amino acids. In DNA form, the CDR3 reads TGTGCCAGCAGTTTAAACCGGGATCAGCCCCAGCATTTT. Amino acids: CASSLNRDQPQHF.

The chain recombines TRBV5-1 with TRBJ2-3, with TRBD1 matching over 7 bases. The V gene's germline CDR1 is SGHRS and CDR2 YFSETQ. This CDR3 is built from 15 residues. V lost 5 bases to trimming and J lost 2 bases; unmatched junction nucleotides: 8. The CDR3 region is CASSIQGSLTDTQYF. CDR3 nucleotides: TGCGCCAGCAGTATACAGGGGTCCCTCACAGATACGCAGTATTTT. The full variable domain, in which reference TRBV5-1 and TRBJ2-3 provide the parts outside the CDR3, is KAGVTQTPRYLIKTRGQQVTLSCSPISGHRSVSWYQQTPGQGLQFLFEYFSETQRNKGNFPGRFSGRQFSNSRSEMNVSTLELGDSALYLCASSIQGSLTDTQYFGPGTRLTVL.

The chain has TRBV27 and TRBJ1-4; D may be TRBD1 (6 bases). The CDR3 length is 16 residues. Germline CDR1 and CDR2: MNHEY and SMNVEV (reference sequence). Trimming stripped 0 bases from V and 7 bases from J, with 15 bases between. CDR3 DNA sequence: TGTGCCAGCAGTTTATCGGGCGGGGGGGGCGTTGAAAAACTGTTTTTT. Residues: CASSLSGGGGVEKLFF. Together with reference TRBV27 and TRBJ1-4, the CDR3 gives the full variable domain: EAQVTQNPRYLITVTGKKLTVTCSQNMNHEYMSWYRQDPGLGLRQIYYSMNVEVTDKGDVPEGYKVSRKEKRNFPLILESPSPNQTSLYFCASSLSGGGGVEKLFFGSGTQLSVL.

The V call is TRBV5-4, the J call TRBJ2-7; TRBD2 matches 10 bases. The CDR3 is 15 residues long. CDR1 is SGHNT and CDR2 is YYREEE in the germline V gene (reference sequence). After removal of 1 base from V and 4 bases from J, the junction contained 5 bases not matched to a gene. In DNA, the CDR3 is TGTGCCAGCAGCTTGTCTAGCGGGAGCATGTACGAGCAGTACTTC. Translated, it gives CASSLSSGSMYEQYF.

The V and J genes are TRBV27 and TRBJ1-2, with a possible D match to TRBD1 (5 bases). Germline V lookup: CDR1 MNHEY, CDR2 SMNVEV (reference sequence). With 5 bases removed from V and 1 base from J, the gap between germline ends came to 11 bases. This CDR3 contains 14 residues. CDR3 in amino acids: CASSMAGHNYGYTF. CDR3 nucleotides: TGTGCCAGCAGTATGGCAGGGCATAACTATGGCTACACCTTC.

This clone was recorded only once. This chain connects TRBV12-5 to TRBJ1-5; D unclear. V lost 1 base, J lost 7 bases, and 8 bases lay in between. There are 13 residues in the CDR3. Germline loops: CDR1 LGHNT, CDR2 FRNRAP. CDR3 region: CASGLDRRQPQHF. The DNA of the CDR3 is TGTGCTAGTGGTTTGGACAGAAGACAGCCCCAGCATTTT. The full variable domain, in which reference TRBV12-5 and TRBJ1-5 provide the parts outside the CDR3, is DARVTQTPRHKVTEMGQEVTMRCQPILGHNTVFWYRQTMMQGLELLAYFRNRAPLDDSGMPKDRFSAEMPDATLATLKIQPSEPRDSAVYFCASGLDRRQPQHFGDGTRLSIL.

The chain employs TRBV11-2 and TRBJ1-1; TRBD1 might be the D (5 bases). The V and J ends lost 6 bases and 6 bases respectively, with 8 bases between them. The germline gives CDR1 SGHAT, CDR2 FQNNGV. The CDR3 is made up of 11 amino acids. CDR3 nucleotide sequence: TGTGCCAGCAGGTCAGGGCCTGAAGCTTTCTTT. Protein sequence: CASRSGPEAFF.

The gene calls are TRBV4-3 and TRBJ2-3; D gene unclear. The CDR3 spans 16 residues. Germline V gene sequence: CDR1 LGHNA, CDR2 YSLEER. The ends were cut back, 1 base at V and 0 bases at J, with 11 bases in the middle. Written as DNA, the CDR3 is TGCGCCAGCAGCCAAGGCACGAGTCCTAGCACAGATACGCAGTATTTT. Its translation is CASSQGTSPSTDTQYF.

This rearrangement joins TRBV9 to TRBJ2-2; 10 bases are shared with TRBD1. CDR1 is SGDLS and CDR2 is YYNGEE in the germline V gene. V shed 4 bases and J 5 bases; nucleotides not matched to a gene: 5. The CDR3 is 15 residues long. Here the CDR3 reads CASSTGTGATGELFF. CDR3 in DNA: TGTGCCAGCAGCACCGGGACAGGGGCAACCGGGGAGCTGTTTTTT.

The chain carries TRBV11-2 and TRBJ2-2; maybe TRBD2 (5 bases). Germline CDR1 and CDR2: SGHAT and FQNNGV. Trimming removed 7 bases at V and 1 base at J, with 19 bases between. The CDR3 totals 17 residues. The CDR3 loop reads CASIPLRFGLNTGELFF. DNA of the CDR3: TGTGCCAGCATCCCCCTTCGCTTCGGACTGAACACCGGGGAGCTGTTTTTT.

The gene calls are TRBV10-3 and TRBJ2-7; 13 nucleotides match TRBD2. The V gene's germline CDR1 is ENHRY and CDR2 SYGVKD. With 8 bases clipped from V and 3 bases from J, the junction kept 4 bases outside the gene matches. The CDR3 is made up of 14 amino acids. CDR3 DNA sequence: TGTGCCATCGGAGGACTAGCGGGGGTCTACGAGCAGTACTTC. Its protein is CAIGGLAGVYEQYF.

In its sample, this clone was seen once. The chain links TRBV4-1 to TRBJ2-3; 7 bases fit TRBD2. Germline CDR1 MGHRA, CDR2 YSYEKL. The CDR3 covers 17 residues. Trimming at V came to 1 base and at J to 2 bases, leaving 9 bases not matched to a gene. The CDR3 spells CASSQARLAPPTDTQYF. The CDR3 DNA reads as TGCGCCAGCAGCCAAGCCCGACTAGCTCCCCCCACAGATACGCAGTATTTT.

The V gene is TRBV29-1, the J gene TRBJ2-7; the D gene is possibly TRBD1 (7 bases). Germline V gene sequence: CDR1 SQVTM, CDR2 ANQGSEA. This CDR3 is 14 amino acids long. V dropped 5 bases and J dropped 5 bases, with 19 bases sitting between them. CDR3 sequence reads: CSVSRTGGGNEQYF. DNA for the CDR3: TGCAGCGTTTCGCGGACAGGAGGGGGGAACGAGCAGTACTTC.

The chain has TRBV5-1 and TRBJ2-3; 11 bases agree with TRBD2. CDR3 length: 16 amino acids. Unmatched junction bases numbered 5, after V lost 2 bases and J lost 3 bases. Germline values: CDR1 SGHRS, CDR2 YFSETQ. The CDR3, as DNA: TGCGCCAGCAGCTTACTAGCGGGAGTTGAGACAGATACGCAGTATTTT. It specifies CASSLLAGVETDTQYF.